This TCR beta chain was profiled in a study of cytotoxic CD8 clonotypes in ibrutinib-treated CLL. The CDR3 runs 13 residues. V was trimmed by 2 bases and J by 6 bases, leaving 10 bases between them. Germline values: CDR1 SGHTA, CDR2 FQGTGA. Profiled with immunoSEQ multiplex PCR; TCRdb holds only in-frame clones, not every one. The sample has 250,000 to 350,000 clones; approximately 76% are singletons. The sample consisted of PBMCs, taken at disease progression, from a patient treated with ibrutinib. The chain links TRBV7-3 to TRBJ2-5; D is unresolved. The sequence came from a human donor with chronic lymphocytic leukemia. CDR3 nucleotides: TGTGCCAGCAGCTTAGGTCCGTTGCAGACCCAGTACTTC. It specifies CASSLGPLQTQYF.